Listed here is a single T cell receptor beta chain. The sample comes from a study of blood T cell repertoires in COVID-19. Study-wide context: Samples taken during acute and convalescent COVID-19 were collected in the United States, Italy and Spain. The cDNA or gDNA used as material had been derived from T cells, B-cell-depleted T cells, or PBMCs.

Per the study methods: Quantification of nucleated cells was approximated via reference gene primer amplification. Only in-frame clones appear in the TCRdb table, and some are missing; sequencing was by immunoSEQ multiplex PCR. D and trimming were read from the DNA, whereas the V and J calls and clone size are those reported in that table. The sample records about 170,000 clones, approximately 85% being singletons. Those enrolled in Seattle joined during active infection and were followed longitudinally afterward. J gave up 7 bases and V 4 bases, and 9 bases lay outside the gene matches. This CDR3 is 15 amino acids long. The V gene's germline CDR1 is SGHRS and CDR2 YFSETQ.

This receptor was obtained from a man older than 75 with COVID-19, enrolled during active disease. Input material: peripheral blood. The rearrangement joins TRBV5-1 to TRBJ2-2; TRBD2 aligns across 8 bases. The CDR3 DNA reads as TGCGCCAGCAGCCCTCCGGGACTAGAGGGCGGGGAGCTGTTTTTT. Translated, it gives CASSPPGLEGGELFF. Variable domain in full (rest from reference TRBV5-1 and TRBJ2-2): KAGVTQTPRYLIKTRGQQVTLSCSPISGHRSVSWYQQTPGQGLQFLFEYFSETQRNKGNFPGRFSGRQFSNSRSEMNVSTLELGDSALYLCASSPPGLEGGELFFGEGSRLTVL.